These T cell receptor beta chains were read from a single sample in a study of blood T cells in healthy people across ages. One entry per CDR3 protein, called by TCRdb with MiXCR from the 5' RACE reads. The table lists 600,000 or so distinct CDR3 sequences, around a fifth of them singletons, with 3.5% to 4% in the top ten. The sequenced sample consisted of blood. These receptors were taken from a man aged 65 to 79 in good health. Each CDR3 is given with its conserved first and last residue. A D gene is named only where the DNA matches it firmly. Part of the rows lack a size; the others show once, few, many or a class for expanded clones.

j_call v_call clone_size d_call cdr3_nt cdr3_aa
TRBJ2-5 TRBV11-2 - - TGTGCCAGCAGCTCTCCGGGACATCCAAAAGAGACCCAGTACTTC CASSSPGHPKETQYF
TRBJ1-2 TRBV4-1 - TRBD1 TGCGCCAGCAGCCAAGGGGACAGGGGGGACTATGGCTACACCTTC CASSQGDRGDYGYTF
TRBJ2-1 TRBV4-1 - TRBD2 TGCGCCAGCAGCCAAGAGTGGACTAGCGGTTACAATGAGCAGTTCTTC CASSQEWTSGYNEQFF
TRBJ1-5 TRBV2 few - TGTGCCAGCAGAACAGGTTACAATCAGCCCCAGCATTTT CASRTGYNQPQHF
TRBJ2-7 TRBV5-1 few TRBD2 TGCGCCAGCAGCTTGGAAGCGGGGCTTAGGACCTACGAGCAGTACTTC CASSLEAGLRTYEQYF
TRBJ1-5 TRBV12-3/TRBV12-4 - - TGTGCCAGCAGTTATCAGTACTTTAATCAGCCCCAGCATTTT CASSYQYFNQPQHF
TRBJ1-5 TRBV6-1 - - TGTGCCAGCAGCGTTGGAAACCCCAGCAATCAGCCCCAGCATTTT CASSVGNPSNQPQHF
TRBJ2-5 TRBV5-5 few - TGTGCCAGCAGCGACTGGGCAGGGGCAGAGACCCAGTACTTC CASSDWAGAETQYF
TRBJ2-7 TRBV4-1 few TRBD1 TGCGCCAGCAGCCAAGATTCCAGGGGGCCCTTC CASSQDSRGPF
TRBJ2-1 TRBV20-1 few - TGCAGTGCTAGTTTCAATGAGCAGTTCTTC CSASFNEQFF
TRBJ2-1 TRBV20-1 - TRBD2 TGCAGTGCGTACGGGACTAGCTCCTACAATGAGCAGTTCTTC CSAYGTSSYNEQFF
TRBJ2-1 TRBV29-1 few - TGCAGCGTTGAAGATGTTACAGGGAAAGGTGAGCAGTTCTTC CSVEDVTGKGEQFF
TRBJ1-4 TRBV7-9 - - TGTGCCAGCAGCGAACTAGAGCCTAATGAAAAACTGTTTTTT CASSELEPNEKLFF
TRBJ2-1 TRBV7-9 many TRBD1 TGTGCCAGCAGCTTCGGGGACAGGGGCGTCAATGAGCAGTTCTTC CASSFGDRGVNEQFF
TRBJ2-5 TRBV7-6 - - TGTGCCAGCAGCTTAGCCTGGTCTAGCCAAGAGACCCAGTACTTC CASSLAWSSQETQYF
TRBJ1-4 TRBV9 few TRBD1 TGTGCCAGCAGCGTGGGGACAGGGGGCGGTGAAAAACTGCTTTTT CASSVGTGGGEKLLF
TRBJ1-1 TRBV7-9 few TRBD1 TGTGCCAGCAGCTTCCAGGGGGCGATGAACACTGAAGCTTTCTTT CASSFQGAMNTEAFF
TRBJ2-7 TRBV10-3 few TRBD2 TGTGCCATCAGTGAGTCGACGGGACAAGGGGGCTATAGCGGGAGGGCACGATACGAGCAGTACTTC CAISESTGQGGYSGRARYEQYF
TRBJ2-2 TRBV5-4 few TRBD2 TGTGCCAGCAGCACACTAGCGGGAAACACCGGGGAGCTGTTTTTT CASSTLAGNTGELFF
TRBJ2-1 TRBV12-3/TRBV12-4 few TRBD2 TGTGCCAGCAGTCCGAGCGGGAGGGCCCCCGATGAGCAGTTCTTC CASSPSGRAPDEQFF
TRBJ2-1 TRBV19 few TRBD2 TGTGCCAGTAGTATATCTAGCGGGAGTACCTACAATGAGCAGTTCTTC CASSISSGSTYNEQFF
TRBJ2-4 TRBV29-1 few TRBD1 TGCAGCGTATCACCGGGACAGGTAGCCAAAAACATTCAGTACTTC CSVSPGQVAKNIQYF
TRBJ2-5 TRBV27 - - TGTGCCAGCAGTAACTTGGGCCAAACGGAGACCCAGTACTTC CASSNLGQTETQYF
TRBJ1-1 TRBV7-6 few TRBD1 TGTGCCAGCAGCTTGGGGACAGGGAATCTCATGAACACTGAAGCTTTCTTT CASSLGTGNLMNTEAFF
TRBJ2-5 TRBV7-9 - - TGTGCCAGCAGCATAAAACAGGGTCGGCAAGAGACCCAGTACTTC CASSIKQGRQETQYF
TRBJ2-7 TRBV29-1 few TRBD2 TGCAGCGTTGAGGGGGAGGGTTGGTACGAGCAGTACTTC CSVEGEGWYEQYF
TRBJ1-2 TRBV18 - - TGTGCCAGCTCACCACCGCGGGGGCTTGTTGGCTACACCTTC CASSPPRGLVGYTF
TRBJ1-1 TRBV7-9 - - TGTGCCAGCAGCCTAGACCAGGGAAACACTGAAGCTTTCTTT CASSLDQGNTEAFF
TRBJ1-5 TRBV5-1 - - TGCGCCAGCAGCTTGGGATCGGGGGGCGCTGAGCAGCCCCAGCATTTT CASSLGSGGAEQPQHF
TRBJ1-1 TRBV5-1 many - TGCGCCAGCAGACATGAGACGGGAATCAATGAAGCTTTCTTT CASRHETGINEAFF
TRBJ2-3 TRBV10-3 - - TGTGCCATCAGTGTAGGGCTGGGGGCCACAGATACGCAGTATTTT CAISVGLGATDTQYF
TRBJ1-6 TRBV20-1 few - TGCAGTGCTAGAGATCTGGAGGCCGTTAATTCACCCCTCCACTTT CSARDLEAVNSPLHF
TRBJ1-4 TRBV6-1 - TRBD1 TGTGCCGGCACCGTCAGGGGGGCTAATGAAAAACTGTTTTTT CAGTVRGANEKLFF
TRBJ2-5 TRBV2 few TRBD1 TGTGCCAGCAGCAAGGACAGGGGGATGGAGACCCAGTACTTC CASSKDRGMETQYF
TRBJ2-5 TRBV7-9 few - TGTGCCAGCAGCACAGCGGTCTTAAGGACCCAGTACTTC CASSTAVLRTQYF
TRBJ2-7 TRBV29-1 - - TGCAGCGTTTCAGGGGACCTCCTGAGCTCCTACGAGCCGTACTTC CSVSGDLLSSYEPYF
TRBJ2-1 TRBV7-4 - TRBD1 TGTGCCAGCAGACACAGGGGGCGGGGAAATGAGCAGTTCTTC CASRHRGRGNEQFF
TRBJ1-5 TRBV12-3/TRBV12-4 - - TGTGCCGGCACCATGGGACCGAAGGGCAATCAGCCCCAGCATTTT CAGTMGPKGNQPQHF
TRBJ2-5 TRBV11-2 few TRBD2 TGTGCCAGCAGCCCTGGGACTAGCGGGAGGATGGGAGAGACCCAGTACTTC CASSPGTSGRMGETQYF
TRBJ2-4 TRBV7-8 few TRBD1 TGTGCCAGCAGCTCCTGGACAGGGGGCGACATTCAGTACTTC CASSSWTGGDIQYF
TRBJ2-1 TRBV5-1 - - TGCGCCAGCAGCTTGGTTCCTAGCCGCAATGAGCAGTTCTTC CASSLVPSRNEQFF
TRBJ1-2 TRBV28 - TRBD1 TGTGCCAGCAGTGGGACAGGGTTATATGGCTACACCTTC CASSGTGLYGYTF
TRBJ2-5 TRBV30 - - TGTGCCTGGAACCCCTCGCGGGAAGAGACCCAGTACTTC CAWNPSREETQYF